This T cell receptor beta chain was sequenced in a study of blood T cell repertoires in COVID-19. As processed by the authors: Reference gene primer amplification gave estimated nucleated cell counts. The assay was immunoSEQ multiplex PCR, and TCRdb's table has in-frame clones only and misses some. V and J calls and clone size come straight from that table; D and trimming were deduced from the DNA. Of fewer than 25,000 clones in the sample, about 89% were seen once. The length of the CDR3 is 13 residues. J gave up 5 bases and V 4 bases, and 3 bases lay outside the gene matches. Germline V gives CDR1 SGHRS, CDR2 YFSETQ.

Input material: peripheral blood. The receptor comes from a man between 65 and 85 years old with COVID-19, enrolled during active disease. The genes are TRBV5-1 and TRBJ2-3, with 8 bases that match TRBD1. CDR3 DNA sequence: TGCGCCAGCAGCCAGGGGGCCCAAGATACGCAGTATTTT. It translates to CASSQGAQDTQYF.